This T cell receptor beta chain was sequenced in a study of blood T cell repertoires in COVID-19. Study summary: Some COVID-19 samples were acute and others convalescent; all came from the United States, Italy and Spain. Sources were T cells, B-cell-depleted T cells, or PBMCs; the material itself was cDNA or gDNA.

The CDR3 extends over 13 amino acids. The junction had 2 bases not matched to a gene; V was cut back by 4 bases and J by 5 bases. Germline V gene sequence: CDR1 SGHVS, CDR2 FQNEAQ. As originally analysed: Estimation of nucleated cell counts relied on the amplification of reference gene primers. Clones were sequenced by immunoSEQ multiplex PCR, and TCRdb holds only the in-frame ones, with some missing. V, J and clone size reflect that table, while D and trimming were determined from the DNA. The data contain approximately 250,000 clones, less than 90% of them singletons. This clone appeared once. The chain employs TRBV7-8 and TRBJ1-5; TRBD1 matches 7 bases. The sequenced sample was peripheral blood. The TCR was taken from a woman between 40 and 50 years old who had recovered from COVID-19. CDR3 DNA: TGTGCCAGCAGCTGGGGACAGTATCAGCCCCAGCATTTT. It encodes CASSWGQYQPQHF.